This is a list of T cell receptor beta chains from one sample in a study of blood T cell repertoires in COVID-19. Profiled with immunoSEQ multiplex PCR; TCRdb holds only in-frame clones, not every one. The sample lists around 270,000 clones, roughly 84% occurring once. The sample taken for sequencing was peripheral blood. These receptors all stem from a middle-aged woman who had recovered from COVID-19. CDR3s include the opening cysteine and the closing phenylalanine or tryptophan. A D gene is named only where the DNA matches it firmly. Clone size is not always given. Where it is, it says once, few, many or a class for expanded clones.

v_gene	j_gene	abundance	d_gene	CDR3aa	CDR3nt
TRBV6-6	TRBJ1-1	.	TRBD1	CASSAGDRPNTEAFF	TGTGCCAGCAGTGCCGGGGACAGACCGAACACTGAAGCTTTCTTT
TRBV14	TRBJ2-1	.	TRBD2	CASSLRTSGSSYNEQFF	TGTGCCAGCAGCCTCCGGACTAGCGGGAGCTCCTACAATGAGCAGTTCTTC
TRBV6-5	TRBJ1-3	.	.	CASSYSGSSGNTIYF	TGTGCCAGCAGTTACTCGGGGAGCTCTGGAAACACCATATATTTT
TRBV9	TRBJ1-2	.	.	CASSSDTRQLLGGGYTF	TGTGCCAGCAGCTCCGATACCAGACAGCTTCTAGGTGGGGGCTACACCTTC
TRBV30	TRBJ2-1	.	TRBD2	CAWSVGLAGTNEQFF	TGTGCCTGGAGTGTGGGACTAGCGGGGACCAATGAGCAGTTCTTC
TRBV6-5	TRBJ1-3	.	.	CASSSGGGSGNTIYF	TGTGCCAGCAGTTCTGGGGGAGGTTCTGGAAACACCATATATTTT
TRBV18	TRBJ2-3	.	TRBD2	CASSSLADTQYF	TGTGCCAGCTCATCACTAGCGGATACGCAGTATTTT
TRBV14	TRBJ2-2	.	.	CASSQDFPGAGELFF	TGTGCCAGCAGCCAAGATTTCCCGGGAGCCGGGGAGCTGTTTTTT
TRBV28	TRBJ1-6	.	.	CASSIQGRGSYNSPLHF	TGTGCCAGCAGCATACAGGGTCGGGGCTCCTATAATTCACCCCTCCACTTT
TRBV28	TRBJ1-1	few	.	CASSFLGMNTEAFF	TGTGCCAGCAGTTTCTTGGGCATGAACACTGAAGCTTTCTTT
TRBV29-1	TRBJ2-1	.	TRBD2	CSVQGAGGIPYNEQFF	TGCAGCGTCCAAGGGGCGGGGGGAATTCCCTACAATGAGCAGTTCTTC
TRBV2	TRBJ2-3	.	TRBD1	CASSEWGQGRGDTQYF	TGTGCCAGCAGTGAGTGGGGACAGGGAAGGGGAGATACGCAGTATTTT
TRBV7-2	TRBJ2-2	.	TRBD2	CASSLAAGGRTGELFF	TGTGCCAGCAGCTTAGCGGCGGGGGGGAGAACCGGGGAGCTGTTTTTT
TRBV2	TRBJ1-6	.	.	CASSRGKYNSPLHF	TGTGCCAGCTCAAGAGGGAAGTATAATTCACCCCTCCACTTT
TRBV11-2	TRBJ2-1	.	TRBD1	CASGEDRGTEQFF	TGTGCCAGCGGGGAGGACAGGGGGACTGAGCAGTTCTTC
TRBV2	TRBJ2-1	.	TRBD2	CASLRSSGGYNEQFF	TGTGCCAGCTTACGGTCTAGCGGGGGGTACAATGAGCAGTTCTTC